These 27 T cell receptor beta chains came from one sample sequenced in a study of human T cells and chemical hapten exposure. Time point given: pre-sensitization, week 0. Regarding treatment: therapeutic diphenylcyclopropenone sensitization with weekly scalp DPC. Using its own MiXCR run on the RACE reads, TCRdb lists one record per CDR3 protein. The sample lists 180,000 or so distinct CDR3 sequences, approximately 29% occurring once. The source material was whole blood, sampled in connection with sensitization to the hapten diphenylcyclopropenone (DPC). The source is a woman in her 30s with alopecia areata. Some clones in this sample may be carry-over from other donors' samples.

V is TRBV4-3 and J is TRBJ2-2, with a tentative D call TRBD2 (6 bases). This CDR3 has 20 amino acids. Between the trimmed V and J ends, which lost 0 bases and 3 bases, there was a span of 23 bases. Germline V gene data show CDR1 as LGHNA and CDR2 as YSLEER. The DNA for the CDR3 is TGCGCCAGCAGCCAAGATCGTGTACAGCGGATCCGGGGGTACACCGGGGAGCTGTTTTTT. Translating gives CASSQDRVQRIRGYTGELFF.

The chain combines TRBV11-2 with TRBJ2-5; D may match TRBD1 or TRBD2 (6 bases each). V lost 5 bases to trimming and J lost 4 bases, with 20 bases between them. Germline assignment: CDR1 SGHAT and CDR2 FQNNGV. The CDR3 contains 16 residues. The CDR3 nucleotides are TGTGCCAGCAGCGAAGAATATAGGGGGGCGGGAGAGACCCAGTACTTC. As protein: CASSEEYRGAGETQYF.

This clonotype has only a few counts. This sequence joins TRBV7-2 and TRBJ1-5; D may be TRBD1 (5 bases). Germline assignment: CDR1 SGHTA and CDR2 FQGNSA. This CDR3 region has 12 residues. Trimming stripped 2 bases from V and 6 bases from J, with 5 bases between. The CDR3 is CASSLQGQPQHF. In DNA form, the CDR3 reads TGTGCCAGCAGCTTACAGGGTCAGCCCCAGCATTTT. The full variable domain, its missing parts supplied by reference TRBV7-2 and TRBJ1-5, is GAGVSQSPSNKVTEKGKDVELRCDPISGHTALYWYRQSLGQGLEFLIYFQGNSAPDKSGLPSDRFSAERTGGSVSTLTIQRTQQEDSAVYLCASSLQGQPQHFGDGTRLSIL.

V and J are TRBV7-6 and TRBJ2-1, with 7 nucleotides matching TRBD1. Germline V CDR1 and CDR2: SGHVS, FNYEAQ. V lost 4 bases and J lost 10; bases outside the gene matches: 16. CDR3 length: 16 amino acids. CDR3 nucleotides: TGTGCCAGCAGCTCCACAGGGGCGAGCGGCGGCCAAGAGCAGTTCTTC. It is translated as CASSSTGASGGQEQFF.

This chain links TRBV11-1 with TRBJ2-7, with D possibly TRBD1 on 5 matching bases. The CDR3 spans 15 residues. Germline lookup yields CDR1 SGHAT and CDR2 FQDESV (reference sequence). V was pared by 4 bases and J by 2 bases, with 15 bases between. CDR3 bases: TGTGCCAGCAGCTCATGGGCAGGGCACACCTACGAGCAGTACTTC. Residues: CASSSWAGHTYEQYF. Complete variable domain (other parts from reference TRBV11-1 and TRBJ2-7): EAEVAQSPRYKITEKSQAVAFWCDPISGHATLYWYRQILGQGPELLVQFQDESVVDDSQLPKDRFSAERLKGVDSTLKIQPAELGDSAMYLCASSSWAGHTYEQYFGPGTRLTVT.

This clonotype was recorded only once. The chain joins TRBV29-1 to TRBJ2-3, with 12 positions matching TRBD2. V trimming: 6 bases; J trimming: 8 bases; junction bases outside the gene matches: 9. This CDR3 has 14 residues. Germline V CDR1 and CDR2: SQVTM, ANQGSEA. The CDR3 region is CSVTSGSSLGTQYF. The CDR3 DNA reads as TGCAGCGTGACTAGCGGGAGTTCCCTCGGTACGCAGTATTTT.

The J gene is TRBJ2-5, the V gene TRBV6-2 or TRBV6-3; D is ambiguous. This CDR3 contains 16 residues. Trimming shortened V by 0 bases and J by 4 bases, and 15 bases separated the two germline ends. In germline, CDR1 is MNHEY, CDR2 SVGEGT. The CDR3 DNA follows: TGTGCCAGCAGTTACTCGGATCAGTTGTGGGCAGAGACCCAGTACTTC. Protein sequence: CASSYSDQLWAETQYF.

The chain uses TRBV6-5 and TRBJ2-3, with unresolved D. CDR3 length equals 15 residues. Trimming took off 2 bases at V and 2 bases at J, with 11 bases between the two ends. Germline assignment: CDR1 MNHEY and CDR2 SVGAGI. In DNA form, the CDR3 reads TGTGCCAGCAGTTACAGTCAGGTTCCCACAGATACGCAGTATTTT. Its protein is CASSYSQVPTDTQYF.

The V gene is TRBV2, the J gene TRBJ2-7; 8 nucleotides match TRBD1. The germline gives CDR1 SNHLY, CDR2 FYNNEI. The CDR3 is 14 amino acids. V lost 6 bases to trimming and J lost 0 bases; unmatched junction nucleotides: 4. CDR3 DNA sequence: TGTGCCAGCAGGGACAGGGCCAACTCCTACGAGCAGTACTTC. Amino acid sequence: CASRDRANSYEQYF.

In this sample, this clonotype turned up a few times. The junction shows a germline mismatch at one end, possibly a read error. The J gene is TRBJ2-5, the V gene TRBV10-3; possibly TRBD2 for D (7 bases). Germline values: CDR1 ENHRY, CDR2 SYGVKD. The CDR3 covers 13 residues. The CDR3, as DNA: TGTGCCATCAGGGGGGGGCACCAGGAGACCCAGTACTTC. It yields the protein CAIRGGHQETQYF.

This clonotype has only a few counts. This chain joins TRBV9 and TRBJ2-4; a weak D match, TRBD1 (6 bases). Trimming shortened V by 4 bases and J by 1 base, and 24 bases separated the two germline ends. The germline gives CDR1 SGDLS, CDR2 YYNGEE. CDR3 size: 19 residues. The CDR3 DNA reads TGTGCCAGCAGCATACCGGGACACCGGGTGTTTGAGGCCAAAAACATTCAGTACTTC. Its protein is CASSIPGHRVFEAKNIQYF.

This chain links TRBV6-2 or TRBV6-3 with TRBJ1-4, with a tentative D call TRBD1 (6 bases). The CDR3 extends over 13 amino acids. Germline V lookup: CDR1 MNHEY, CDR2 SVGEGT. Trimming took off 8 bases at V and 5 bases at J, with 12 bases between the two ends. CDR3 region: CASVDSGNEKLFF. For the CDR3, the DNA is TGTGCCAGCGTGGACAGCGGGAATGAAAAACTGTTTTTT.

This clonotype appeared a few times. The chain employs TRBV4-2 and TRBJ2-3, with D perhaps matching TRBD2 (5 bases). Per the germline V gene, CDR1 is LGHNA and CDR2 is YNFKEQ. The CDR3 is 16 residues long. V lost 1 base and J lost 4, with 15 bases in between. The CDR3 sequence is CASSQGGRGLPDTQYF. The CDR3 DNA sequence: TGTGCCAGCAGCCAAGGTGGTCGCGGGTTGCCAGATACGCAGTATTTT.

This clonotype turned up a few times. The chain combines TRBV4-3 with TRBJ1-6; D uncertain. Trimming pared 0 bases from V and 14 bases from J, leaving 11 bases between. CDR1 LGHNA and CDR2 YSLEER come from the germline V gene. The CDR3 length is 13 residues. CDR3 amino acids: CASSQDRQATLHF. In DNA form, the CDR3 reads TGCGCCAGCAGCCAAGATCGGCAGGCCACCCTCCACTTT.

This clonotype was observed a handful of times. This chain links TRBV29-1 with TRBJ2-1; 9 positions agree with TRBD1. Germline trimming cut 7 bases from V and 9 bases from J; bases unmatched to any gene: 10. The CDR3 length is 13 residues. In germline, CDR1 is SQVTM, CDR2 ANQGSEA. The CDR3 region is CSARDRDGTEQFF. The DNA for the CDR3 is TGCAGCGCTCGGGACAGGGATGGGACTGAGCAGTTCTTC.

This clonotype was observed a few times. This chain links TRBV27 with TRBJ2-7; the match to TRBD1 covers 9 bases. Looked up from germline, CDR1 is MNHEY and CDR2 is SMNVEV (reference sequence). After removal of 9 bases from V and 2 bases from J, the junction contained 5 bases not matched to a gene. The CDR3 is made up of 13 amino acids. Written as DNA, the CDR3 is TGTGCCAGTGGGGACAGGGCCACCTACGAGCAGTACTTC. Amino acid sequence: CASGDRATYEQYF.

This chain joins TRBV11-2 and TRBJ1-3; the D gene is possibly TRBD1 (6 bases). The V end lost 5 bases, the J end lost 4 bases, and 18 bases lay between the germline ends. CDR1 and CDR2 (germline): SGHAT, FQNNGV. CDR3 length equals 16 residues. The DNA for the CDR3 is TGTGCCAGCAGCGGCCGGGACAACGGGAGGGGAAACACCATATATTTT. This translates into CASSGRDNGRGNTIYF.

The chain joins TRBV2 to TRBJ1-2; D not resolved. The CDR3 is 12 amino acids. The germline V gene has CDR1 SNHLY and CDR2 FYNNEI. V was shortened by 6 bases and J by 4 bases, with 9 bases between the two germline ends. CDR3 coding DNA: TGTGCCAGCAGGATAGGGTTCTATGGCTACACCTTC. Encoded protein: CASRIGFYGYTF.

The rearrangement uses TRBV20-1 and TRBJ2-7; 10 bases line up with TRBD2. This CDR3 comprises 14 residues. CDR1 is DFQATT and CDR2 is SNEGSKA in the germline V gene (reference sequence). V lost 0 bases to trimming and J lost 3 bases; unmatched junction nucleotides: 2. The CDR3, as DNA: TGCAGTGCTAGAGAGGGACTAGCGCTCTACGAGCAGTACTTC. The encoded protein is CSAREGLALYEQYF.

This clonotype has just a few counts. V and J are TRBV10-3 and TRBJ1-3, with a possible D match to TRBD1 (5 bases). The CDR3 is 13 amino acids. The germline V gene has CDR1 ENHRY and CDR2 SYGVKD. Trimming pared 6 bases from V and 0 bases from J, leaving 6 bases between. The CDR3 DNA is TGTGCCATCAGGGACACCTCTGGAAACACCATATATTTT. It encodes CAIRDTSGNTIYF.

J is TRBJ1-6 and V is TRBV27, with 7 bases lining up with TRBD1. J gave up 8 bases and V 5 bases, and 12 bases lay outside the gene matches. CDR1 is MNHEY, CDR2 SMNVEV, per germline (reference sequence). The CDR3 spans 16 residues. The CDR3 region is CASSPLGQAVYSPLHF. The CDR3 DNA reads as TGTGCCAGCAGTCCGTTAGGACAGGCCGTTTATTCACCCCTCCACTTT.

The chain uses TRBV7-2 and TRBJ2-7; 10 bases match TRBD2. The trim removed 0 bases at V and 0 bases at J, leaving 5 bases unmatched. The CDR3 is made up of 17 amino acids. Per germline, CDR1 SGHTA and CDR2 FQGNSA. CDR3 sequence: CASSLALAGALSYEQYF. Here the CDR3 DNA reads TGTGCCAGCAGCTTAGCTCTAGCGGGGGCCCTCTCCTACGAGCAGTACTTC.

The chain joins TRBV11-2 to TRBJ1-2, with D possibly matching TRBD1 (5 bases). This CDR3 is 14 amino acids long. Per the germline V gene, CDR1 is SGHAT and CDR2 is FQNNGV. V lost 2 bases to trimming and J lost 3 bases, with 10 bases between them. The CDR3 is CASSLNTGHYGYTF. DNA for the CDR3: TGTGCCAGCAGCTTAAATACAGGCCACTATGGCTACACCTTC.

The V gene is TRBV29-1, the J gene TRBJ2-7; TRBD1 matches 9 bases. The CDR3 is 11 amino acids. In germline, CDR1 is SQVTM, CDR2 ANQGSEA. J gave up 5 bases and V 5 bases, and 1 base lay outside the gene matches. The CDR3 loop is CSVYRGHEQYF. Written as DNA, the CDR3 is TGCAGCGTTTACAGGGGGCACGAGCAGTACTTC.

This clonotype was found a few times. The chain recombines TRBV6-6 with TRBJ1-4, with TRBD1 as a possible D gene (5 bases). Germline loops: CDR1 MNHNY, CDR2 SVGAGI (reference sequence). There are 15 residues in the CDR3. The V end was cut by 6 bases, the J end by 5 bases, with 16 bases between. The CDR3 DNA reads TGTGCCAGCAGCCCATGGGGGGTAGGGAATGAAAAACTGTTTTTT. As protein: CASSPWGVGNEKLFF.

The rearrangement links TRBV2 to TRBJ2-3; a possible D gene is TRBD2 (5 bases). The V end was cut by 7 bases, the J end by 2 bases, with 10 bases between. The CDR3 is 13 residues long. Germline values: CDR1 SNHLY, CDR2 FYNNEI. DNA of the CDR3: TGTGCCAGCAAACGGGATTCCACAGATACGCAGTATTTT. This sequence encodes CASKRDSTDTQYF.

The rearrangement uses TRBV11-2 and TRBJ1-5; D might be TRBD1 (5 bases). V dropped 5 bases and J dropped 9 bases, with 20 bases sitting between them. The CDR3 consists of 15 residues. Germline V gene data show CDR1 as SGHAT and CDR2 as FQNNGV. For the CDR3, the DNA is TGTGCCAGCAGCCTGACTCAGAGCGGGCAGGGGCCCCAGCATTTT. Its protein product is CASSLTQSGQGPQHF.